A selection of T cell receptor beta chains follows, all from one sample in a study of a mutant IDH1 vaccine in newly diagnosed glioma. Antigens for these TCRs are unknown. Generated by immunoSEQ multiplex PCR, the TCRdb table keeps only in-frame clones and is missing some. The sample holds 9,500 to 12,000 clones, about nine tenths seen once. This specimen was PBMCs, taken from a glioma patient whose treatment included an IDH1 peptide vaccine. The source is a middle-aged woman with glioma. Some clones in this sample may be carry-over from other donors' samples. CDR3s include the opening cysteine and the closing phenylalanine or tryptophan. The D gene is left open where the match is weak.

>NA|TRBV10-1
CASSDGGSGPQHF
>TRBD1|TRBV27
CASGSRGPVGTEAFF
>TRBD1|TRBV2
CASSGQDLSYEQYF
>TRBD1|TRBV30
CAWSDDRVGEKLFF
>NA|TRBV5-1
CASSLAGRMNTEAFF
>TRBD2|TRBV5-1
CASSLTSGTYEQYF
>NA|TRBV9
CASSVSGANVLTF
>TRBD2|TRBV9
CASSPALAGETDTQYF
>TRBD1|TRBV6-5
CASSRRDRGNTEAFF
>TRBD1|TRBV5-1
CASSFTTGGNYGYTF
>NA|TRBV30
CAWSRGLNTEAFF
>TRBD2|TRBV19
CASSPRVGAGGRSGELFF
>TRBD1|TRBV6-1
CASSDLGTAIYEQYF
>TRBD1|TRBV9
CASSPQTGRFGLYGYTF
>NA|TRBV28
CASSLFGRYEQYF
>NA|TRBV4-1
CASSQDWSDTGELFF
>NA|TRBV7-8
CASSLAGRTIAYNEQFF
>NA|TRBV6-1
CASSEKGGGAYNEQFF
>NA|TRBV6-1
CAAGQEIYGYTF
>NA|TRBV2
CASSVTREGAYEQYF
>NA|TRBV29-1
CSVEDGPSGNTIYF
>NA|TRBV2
CASSGWGLGRNQPQHF
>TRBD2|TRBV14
CASSQVRTSGGADTQYF
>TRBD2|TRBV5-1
CASSPTPGAGVLNEQFF
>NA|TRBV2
CASSDPRSGESNTQYF
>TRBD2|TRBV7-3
CASSFGGEAGYEQYF
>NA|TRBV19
CASSPLLNTDTEAFF
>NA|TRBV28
CASSLKGLYNEQFF
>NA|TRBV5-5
CASSLGDVGSYEQYF
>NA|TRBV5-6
CASSSGQRSTGELFF
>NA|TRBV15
CATSRERRGGEAFF
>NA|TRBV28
CASSRRYYEQYF
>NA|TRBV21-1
CASFSKASYSNQPQHF
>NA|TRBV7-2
CASSFNTGSYEQYF
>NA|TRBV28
CASSQLARESNEQFF
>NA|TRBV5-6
CASSWGREDGYTF
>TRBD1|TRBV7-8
CASQRDRGPNQPQHF
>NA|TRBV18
CASSEGGISQPQHF
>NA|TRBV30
CAWSRPPDQPQHF
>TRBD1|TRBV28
CASTDRGTEAFF
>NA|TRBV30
CAWSGYLGGYTF
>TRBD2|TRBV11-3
CASSMTSGTAQYF
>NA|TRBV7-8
CASSLGVDGYTF
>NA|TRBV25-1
CASSPPGRRVEAFF
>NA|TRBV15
CATSKLQVDYGYTF
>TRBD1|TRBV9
CASSIGTGALREQFF
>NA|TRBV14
CASSHGPFSGFGNTIYF
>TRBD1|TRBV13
CASSIENSDRRSGGGYTF
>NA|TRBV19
CASSMLLGVSTEAFF
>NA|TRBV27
CASRPVVTDTQYF
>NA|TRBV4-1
CASSPPNTEAFF
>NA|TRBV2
CAKNGEGMNTEAFF
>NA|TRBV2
CASSVQGLTEAFF
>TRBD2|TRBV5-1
CASSPPRLAGYNEQFF
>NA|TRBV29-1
CSVDSPGPMDYGYTF
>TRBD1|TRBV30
CAWDRQGRNSPLHF